Below, one T cell receptor (beta chain) is given with its context. Its cognate antigen is unknown. The PCR had 60 Vbeta and 13 Jbeta primers. Some clones are missing from TCRdb's copy, which holds only in-frame ones; the method was immunoSEQ multiplex PCR. Of roughly 190,000 clones listed, approximately 80% are singletons. This entry comes from a study of cytomegalovirus exposure and HLA in healthy donors. The study's findings and limits: Roughly uniform depth of sequencing across donors was assumed in presence/absence analyses. Cytomegalovirus association was listed for 164 TCR beta chains.

Deletions cut 1 base from V and 3 bases from J, with 13 bases between. CDR3 size: 15 residues. From germline, CDR1 is LGHNA and CDR2 YSLEER. The J gene is TRBJ2-7, the V gene TRBV4-3, with D possibly matching TRBD2 (5 bases). Sequencing was performed on PBMCs. The clonotype comes from a woman aged 25 to 39 in good health and CMV-seropositive. The CDR3 sequence is CASSQALGEYYEQYF. The CDR3 DNA reads as TGCGCCAGCAGCCAAGCCCTCGGGGAATACTACGAGCAGTACTTC.